This entry describes one T cell receptor beta chain. Its antigen is undetermined. This CDR3 is built from 14 residues. The ends lost 6 bases at V and 3 bases at J; junction bases unmatched: 1. The germline CDR1 and CDR2 sequences are SNHLY and FYNNEI. The sample comes from a study of cytomegalovirus exposure and HLA in healthy donors. Study as a whole: An earlier analysis found fewer than 120 million unique TCR beta sequences from 150 million to 200 million T cells. Study results and caveats: A missense variant in DCLRE1C was later tied to TCR beta V- and J-gene trimming. The study put 150 to 200 TCR beta chains on its list as cytomegalovirus-associated.

The PCR used 60 Vbeta and 13 Jbeta primers. As originally analysed: Later, an analysis found around 80 million unique TCR beta chains, and approximately 10 million of these were shared. Clones were sequenced by immunoSEQ multiplex PCR, and TCRdb holds only the in-frame ones, with some missing. V, J and clone size are taken as reported in that table, and D and trimming were inferred from the DNA itself. The data hold about 200,000 clones, with around 79% observed a single time. The rearrangement uses TRBV2 and TRBJ2-2; 10 nucleotides line up with TRBD1. Material: PBMCs. This clonotype was obtained from a girl aged 5-17 years in good health and CMV-seropositive. CDR3 sequence: CASRGTGDTGELFF. The CDR3 coding sequence is TGTGCCAGCAGGGGGACAGGGGACACCGGGGAGCTGTTTTTT.